Shown below are 16 T cell receptor beta chains from a single sample sequenced in a study of response to subunit inactivated influenza vaccine. TCRdb independently ran MiXCR on the RT-PCR reads; one entry per CDR3 protein. The sample yields about 650,000 distinct CDR3 sequences, 13% to 15% seen once. The sequences come from PBMCs from blood, collected less than 15 days before vaccination. The receptors here all came from a middle-aged man who received an inactivated influenza vaccine.

This clonotype appeared many times. The J gene is TRBJ1-3, the V gene TRBV10-3; perhaps TRBD1 as D (5 bases). The CDR3 covers 14 residues. The germline V and J ends were trimmed by 3 bases and 3 bases, with 9 bases remaining between them. Germline-derived CDR1 and CDR2 are ENHRY and SYGVKD. The CDR3 loop is CAISDLGDGNTIYF. The DNA for the CDR3 is TGTGCCATCAGTGATCTAGGGGATGGAAACACCATATATTTT.

This clonotype was observed at least ten times. This chain connects TRBV12-3 or TRBV12-4 to TRBJ2-1, with 10 bases identical to TRBD2. Trimming at V came to 10 bases and at J to 7 bases, leaving 10 bases not matched to a gene. The CDR3 is made up of 14 amino acids. Here the CDR3 reads CATHLASGSNEQFF. In DNA form, the CDR3 reads TGTGCCACCCATCTGGCTAGCGGGAGTAATGAGCAGTTCTTC.

The V and J genes are TRBV5-1 and TRBJ2-1; tentative D call: TRBD2 (5 bases). Germline V gene data show CDR1 as SGHRS and CDR2 as YFSETQ. This CDR3 is 18 amino acids long. V was clipped by 4 bases and J by 2 bases, with 22 bases between them. CDR3 sequence: CASSHVTSFGVTYNEQFF. CDR3 in DNA: TGCGCCAGCAGCCATGTGACAAGTTTCGGGGTAACCTACAATGAGCAGTTCTTC.

This sequence joins TRBV4-3 and TRBJ1-1; D gene ambiguous. V lost 0 bases, J lost 4 bases, and 9 bases lay in between. The CDR3 runs 14 residues. CDR1 is LGHNA, CDR2 YSLEER, per germline. The CDR3, as DNA: TGCGCCAGCAGCCAAGACACAAAGGGCACTGAAGCTTTCTTT. This encodes CASSQDTKGTEAFF.

This clonotype was observed a few times. V gene TRBV6-1 combines with J gene TRBJ2-2, with D perhaps TRBD2 (6 bases). Trimming left V 6 bases short and J 1 base short, with 15 bases between. The CDR3 contains 16 residues. CDR1 is MNHNS and CDR2 is SASEGT in the germline V gene. The CDR3 here is CASSLWAGMNTGELFF. CDR3 sequence (DNA): TGTGCCAGCAGCCTTTGGGCGGGGATGAACACCGGGGAGCTGTTTTTT.

This clonotype was recorded only once. CDR3 nucleotides: TGTGCCAGCAGTGCACCCGGGACAGGGTTCAACGAGCAGTACTTC. Protein: CASSAPGTGFNEQYF. The J gene is TRBJ2-7, the V gene TRBV28, with TRBD1 matching over 9 bases. The germline CDR1 and CDR2 sequences are MDHEN and SYDVKM. This CDR3 has 15 amino acids. J was trimmed by 5 bases and V by 5 bases; bases with no gene match: 10.

The chain carries TRBV2 and TRBJ2-7; the match to TRBD2 covers 10 bases. V lost 2 bases, J lost 4 bases, and 5 bases stayed unmatched. The V gene's germline CDR1 is SNHLY and CDR2 FYNNEI. The CDR3 spans 15 residues. This CDR3 is CASSELAGALYEQYF. The CDR3 coding sequence is TGTGCCAGCAGTGAACTAGCGGGAGCGTTATACGAGCAGTACTTC.

The rearrangement links TRBV20-1 to TRBJ2-7; maybe TRBD2 (7 bases). Trimming removed 3 bases at V and 0 bases at J, with 12 bases between. The germline CDR1 and CDR2 sequences are DFQATT and SNEGSKA (reference sequence). CDR3 length: 14 amino acids. The chain's CDR3 is CSASPGGLSYEQYF. In nucleotides, the CDR3 is TGCAGTGCTAGTCCGGGGGGCCTCTCCTACGAGCAGTACTTC.

V gene TRBV12-3 or TRBV12-4 combines with J gene TRBJ1-5; the D is unclear. The CDR3 spans 13 residues. V was pared by 0 bases and J by 5 bases, with 5 bases between. The CDR3 region is CASSLAGHQPQHF. DNA for the CDR3: TGTGCCAGCAGTTTAGCAGGTCATCAGCCCCAGCATTTT.

This clonotype has a handful of counts. The V call is TRBV9, the J call TRBJ1-5; 7 bases line up with TRBD1. V was clipped by 3 bases and J by 4 bases; unmatched bases: 4. Germline V gives CDR1 SGDLS, CDR2 YYNGEE. CDR3 size: 14 residues. DNA of the CDR3: TGTGCCAGCAGCGCCGGGACAGCTAATCAGCCCCAGCATTTT. Translation: CASSAGTANQPQHF.

J is TRBJ1-5 and V is TRBV4-3; D uncertain. CDR3 length: 15 amino acids. The V end was cut by 0 bases, the J end by 5 bases, with 11 bases between. Germline V lookup: CDR1 LGHNA, CDR2 YSLEER. Written as DNA, the CDR3 is TGCGCCAGCAGCCAAGATCGTTCCAGCTATCAGCCCCAGCATTTT. Residues: CASSQDRSSYQPQHF.

This clonotype appeared many times. The chain uses TRBV6-1 and TRBJ1-5; D unclear. CDR1 is MNHNS, CDR2 SASEGT, per germline. The CDR3 covers 15 residues. Trimming removed 0 bases at V and 5 bases at J, with 11 bases between. DNA for the CDR3: TGTGCCAGCAGTGAAGCAAGGGCAGCCGATCAGCCCCAGCATTTT. Amino acid sequence: CASSEARAADQPQHF.

This clonotype has a handful of counts. The V gene is TRBV12-3 or TRBV12-4, the J gene TRBJ2-4, with D hard to call. V shed 3 bases and J shed 6 bases, with 6 bases lying between them. The CDR3 totals 12 residues. The CDR3 loop reads CASSFLGNIQYF. Here the CDR3 DNA reads TGTGCCAGCAGTTTTCTGGGAAACATTCAGTACTTC.

The rearrangement uses TRBV6-1 and TRBJ2-2, with TRBD1 matching over 9 bases. CDR1 is MNHNS, CDR2 SASEGT, per germline. This CDR3 has 14 amino acids. With 6 bases clipped from V and 5 bases from J, the junction kept 4 bases outside the gene matches. CDR3 residues: CASRTGQGTGELFF. The CDR3 bases are TGTGCCAGCAGAACGGGACAGGGAACCGGGGAGCTGTTTTTT.

This chain connects TRBV5-8 to TRBJ2-4; D gene uncertain. This CDR3 is built from 15 residues. In germline, CDR1 is SGHTS, CDR2 YDEGEE. The V end was cut by 0 bases, the J end by 9 bases, with 16 bases between. CDR3 amino acids: CASSLEVAKFTIQYF. DNA of the CDR3: TGTGCCAGCAGCTTGGAGGTTGCGAAGTTTACCATTCAGTACTTC.

This clonotype showed up just a few times. The chain links TRBV27 to TRBJ2-3; 12 bases line up with TRBD2. The germline V gene encodes CDR1 MNHEY and CDR2 SMNVEV (reference sequence). The CDR3 length is 15 residues. Trimming took 6 bases from V and 6 from J; bases not matched to a gene: 7. The CDR3 spells CASSWLAGGPDTQYF. CDR3 coding DNA: TGTGCCAGCAGCTGGCTAGCGGGGGGGCCTGATACGCAGTATTTT.